These 32 T cell receptor beta chains share one sample of origin, sequenced in a study of shared clonotypes between healthy human individuals. TCRdb's table, derived via immunoSEQ multiplex PCR, lists solely in-frame clones and lacks some. The table lists around 2.1 million clones, around 95% of them singletons. Sequenced input: naive CD4+ T cells sorted from blood. Regarding subset: CD45RA+ positively selected. Source of these receptors: a man aged 18-30 years in good health.

The chain has TRBV4-3 and TRBJ2-1; D is ambiguous. The V gene lost 1 base and the J gene lost 3 bases, with 7 bases spanning the gap. The germline V gene encodes CDR1 LGHNA and CDR2 YSLEER. This CDR3 has 14 residues. The CDR3 region is CASSQGVSYNEQFF. CDR3 in DNA: TGCGCCAGCAGCCAAGGAGTCAGCTACAATGAGCAGTTCTTC.

To note about this clone: The CDR3 does not close with the conserved phenylalanine or tryptophan, likely indicating a read error. The DNA is left out, because the CDR3 cannot be placed on it with certainty; the CDR3 is given as TCRdb lists it. The chain is built from TRBV15 and TRBJ1-1. Termini included, the CDR3 measures 14 amino acids. The germline V gene encodes CDR1 LNHNV and CDR2 YYDKDF (reference sequence). CDR3 sequence reads: CATSRGKGEGLSVV.

This chain links TRBV7-9 with TRBJ1-6; D is uncertain. V lost 1 base and J 14 bases, leaving 15 bases between the germline ends. This CDR3 is built from 14 residues. The germline V gene has CDR1 SEHNR and CDR2 FQNEAQ (reference sequence). The CDR3 bases are TGTGCCAGCAGCTTAGACGGGGTCCTAGGAACCCTCCACTTT. It is translated as CASSLDGVLGTLHF.

The J gene is TRBJ2-6, the V gene TRBV18; D might be TRBD1 (6 bases). This CDR3 contains 18 residues. CDR1 is KGHSH and CDR2 is LQKENI in the germline V gene. V was trimmed by 2 bases and J by 6 bases, leaving 20 bases between them. CDR3 coding DNA: TGTGCCAGCTCACCAAGGGGGTCCGAGTTGAACATGGCCAACGTCCTGACTTTC. It codes for CASSPRGSELNMANVLTF.

The chain carries TRBV6-5 and TRBJ2-3, with D unclear. The CDR3 is 15 amino acids. The V gene lost 0 bases and the J gene lost 13 bases, with 20 bases spanning the gap. Looked up from germline, CDR1 is MNHEY and CDR2 is SVGAGI. Here the CDR3 DNA reads TGTGCCAGCAGTTACTCGTCTGTGGGTCAGCTCCCCAAGTATTTT. Its protein product is CASSYSSVGQLPKYF.

V usage is TRBV2 and J usage is TRBJ2-1; 8 bases match TRBD1. The V gene's germline CDR1 is SNHLY and CDR2 FYNNEI. The trim removed 6 bases at V and 0 bases at J, leaving 7 bases unmatched. This CDR3 is built from 16 residues. This CDR3 reads CASSQTGASSYNEQFF. The CDR3 DNA follows: TGTGCCAGCAGCCAGACAGGGGCGAGCTCCTACAATGAGCAGTTCTTC. Variable domain in full (rest from reference TRBV2 and TRBJ2-1): EPEVTQTPSHQVTQMGQEVILRCVPISNHLYFYWYRQILGQKVEFLVSFYNNEISEKSEIFDDQFSVERPDGSNFTLKIRSTKLEDSAMYFCASSQTGASSYNEQFFGPGTRLTVL.

The chain carries TRBV25-1 and TRBJ1-4; D is perhaps TRBD1 (5 bases). The CDR3 loop spans 15 amino acids. In germline, CDR1 is MGHDK, CDR2 SYGVNS. V was pared by 6 bases and J by 8 bases, with 19 bases between. CDR3 region: CASRRGALQGEKLFF. CDR3 DNA sequence: TGTGCCAGCAGGAGGGGCGCGCTGCAAGGGGAAAAACTGTTTTTT.

The CDR3 sequence: CASSPGQPREQYF. The CDR3 bases are TGTGCCAGCAGCCCCGGACAGCCTAGGGAGCAGTACTTC. The gene calls are TRBV28 and TRBJ2-7; maybe TRBD1 (6 bases). The CDR3 is 13 amino acids. V lost 6 bases, J lost 7 bases, and 16 bases lay in between. CDR1 is MDHEN and CDR2 is SYDVKM in the germline V gene.

The chain couples TRBV7-2 to TRBJ2-3; D ambiguous. Germline V gene sequence: CDR1 SGHTA, CDR2 FQGNSA. The CDR3 totals 17 residues. V lost 3 bases and J lost 4, with 20 bases in between. As DNA, the CDR3 is TGTGCCAGCAGCTTCCGACAACCCTTTGCAGCCCCAGATACGCAGTATTTT. As protein: CASSFRQPFAAPDTQYF.

The chain couples TRBV19 to TRBJ2-1; a weak D match, TRBD1 (5 bases). Looked up from germline, CDR1 is LNHDA and CDR2 is SQIVND (reference sequence). The ends were cut back, 7 bases at V and 0 bases at J, with 16 bases in the middle. The CDR3 totals 16 residues. The CDR3 DNA follows: TGTGCCAGTACGAGTGGGGCTACAAACTCCTACAATGAGCAGTTCTTC. Encoded protein: CASTSGATNSYNEQFF. The full variable domain, with the rest looked up from reference TRBV19 and TRBJ2-1, is DGGITQSPKYLFRKEGQNVTLSCEQNLNHDAMYWYRQDPGQGLRLIYYSQIVNDFQKGDIAEGYSVSREKKESFPLTVTSAQKNPTAFYLCASTSGATNSYNEQFFGPGTRLTVL.

The chain combines TRBV7-6 with TRBJ1-4; 9 bases fit TRBD1. The V segment lost 6 bases and the J segment 2 bases; nucleotides outside the gene matches: 1. The germline CDR1 and CDR2 sequences are SGHVS and FNYEAQ. The CDR3 is made up of 14 amino acids. The chain's CDR3 is CASRQGATNEKLFF. For the CDR3, the DNA is TGTGCCAGCAGACAGGGGGCTACTAATGAAAAACTGTTTTTT.

The CDR3 here is CASSEAVGAGEQYF. As DNA, the CDR3 is TGTGCCAGCAGTGAAGCGGTCGGGGCCGGCGAGCAGTACTTC. This chain joins TRBV6-1 and TRBJ2-7; either TRBD1 or TRBD2 may supply D (5 bases each). Germline V CDR1 and CDR2: MNHNS, SASEGT. The CDR3 extends over 14 amino acids. V lost 0 bases and J lost 6, with 12 bases in between.

The chain carries TRBV10-1 and TRBJ2-7, with D hard to call. Per germline, CDR1 WNHNN and CDR2 SYGVQD (reference sequence). This CDR3 is built from 16 residues. The germline V and J ends were trimmed by 0 bases and 1 base, with 13 bases remaining between them. CDR3 in DNA: TGCGCCAGCAGTGAGTCGCCGTACAGCCTTTCCTACGAGCAGTACTTC. This sequence encodes CASSESPYSLSYEQYF.

The rearrangement links TRBV4-2 to TRBJ1-5; tentative D call: TRBD1 (6 bases). Germline loops: CDR1 LGHNA, CDR2 YNFKEQ. V was cut by 0 bases and J by 9 bases, with 12 bases left in between. The CDR3 loop spans 14 amino acids. CDR3 protein: CASSQDLNRAPQHF. The CDR3 bases are TGTGCCAGCAGCCAAGATCTCAACAGGGCGCCCCAGCATTTT.

As regards this clone: Other DNA variants within this sample encode the same CDR3. The chain uses TRBV20-1 and TRBJ2-7; D possibly corresponds to TRBD1 (6 bases). Germline V lookup: CDR1 DFQATT, CDR2 SNEGSKA (reference sequence). V dropped 6 bases and J dropped 4 bases, with 10 bases sitting between them. The CDR3 is made up of 11 amino acids. CDR3 coding DNA: TGCAGTGCAAGACAGGCTTACGAGCAGTACTTC. Its protein product is CSARQAYEQYF.

J is TRBJ2-7 and V is TRBV6-1, with D perhaps matching TRBD1 or TRBD2 (5 bases each). V lost 4 bases to trimming and J lost 6 bases, with 19 bases between them. The CDR3 is 15 amino acids. Per germline, CDR1 MNHNS and CDR2 SASEGT. CDR3 bases: TGTGCCAGCAGTGCTAAGAGAGGGGCGCAGAGCGAGCAGTACTTC. It specifies CASSAKRGAQSEQYF.

As DNA, the CDR3 is TGTGCCAGCTCACCAGACCAAGCTAGCACAGATACGCAGTATTTT. This codes for CASSPDQASTDTQYF. V usage is TRBV18 and J usage is TRBJ2-3; D gene ambiguous. The V gene's germline CDR1 is KGHSH and CDR2 LQKENI. CDR3 length: 15 amino acids. V dropped 2 bases and J dropped 0 bases, with 9 bases sitting between them.

As regards this clone: At one of its ends the junction is not consistent with the germline gene, which may arise from a read error. The V gene is TRBV7-7, the J gene TRBJ2-5, with D perhaps given as TRBD1 or TRBD2 (5 bases each). Germline CDR1 is SSHAT and CDR2 is FNYEAQ (reference sequence). The CDR3 has 15 amino acids. The CDR3, as DNA: TGTGCTAGCAGCCGCTCCGGGACGCGACAAGAGACCCAGTACTTC. Encoded protein: CASSRSGTRQETQYF.

This rearrangement joins TRBV30 to TRBJ1-3, with D unclear. Germline values: CDR1 GTSNPN, CDR2 SVGIG (reference sequence). V was cut by 0 bases and J by 0 bases, with 9 bases left in between. The CDR3 consists of 15 residues. CDR3: CAWSVSESSGNTIYF. The CDR3 nucleotides are TGTGCCTGGAGTGTATCAGAATCCTCTGGAAACACCATATATTTT.

The CDR3 sequence: CASSQALVSTDTQYF. DNA for the CDR3: TGTGCCAGCAGCCAAGCCCTCGTCTCCACAGATACGCAGTATTTT. The chain couples TRBV4-2 to TRBJ2-3; D gene unclear. V lost 1 base, J lost 2 bases, and 10 bases lay in between. Germline V gene data show CDR1 as LGHNA and CDR2 as YNFKEQ. The CDR3 is made up of 15 amino acids.

The J gene is TRBJ2-7, the V gene TRBV27, with 11 bases lining up with TRBD1. The CDR3 has 15 amino acids. V dropped 4 bases and J dropped 4; count of bases not matched to a gene: 6. Germline assignment: CDR1 MNHEY and CDR2 SMNVEV (reference sequence). In DNA form, the CDR3 reads TGTGCCAGCAGTTCAGACCGGGACAGGGGGTACGAGCAGTACTTC. Translated: CASSSDRDRGYEQYF.

J is TRBJ1-4 and V is TRBV5-1; possibly TRBD1 for D (5 bases). The CDR3 contains 18 residues. Trimming left V 0 bases short and J 0 bases short, with 15 bases between. Germline assignment: CDR1 SGHRS and CDR2 YFSETQ. This CDR3 reads CASSLGGTTPTTNEKLFF. CDR3 in DNA: TGCGCCAGCAGCTTGGGTGGGACGACCCCCACAACTAATGAAAAACTGTTTTTT.

The V call is TRBV7-3, the J call TRBJ1-1; D might be TRBD1 (6 bases). Trimming took off 1 base at V and 6 bases at J, with 24 bases between the two ends. The CDR3 is 18 amino acids. Germline V lookup: CDR1 SGHTA, CDR2 FQGTGA. The chain's CDR3 is CASSLIGQPWGAGSEAFF. DNA of the CDR3: TGTGCCAGCAGCTTAATAGGGCAGCCCTGGGGGGCTGGGTCTGAAGCTTTCTTT.

The rearrangement uses TRBV6-5 and TRBJ1-5, with D unresolved. The ends were cut back, 0 bases at V and 4 bases at J, with 13 bases in the middle. Germline assignment: CDR1 MNHEY and CDR2 SVGAGI. The CDR3 is made up of 16 amino acids. CDR3 sequence (DNA): TGTGCCAGCAGTTACTCCCGGGCCTTCTCAAATCAGCCCCAGCATTTT. This sequence encodes CASSYSRAFSNQPQHF.

This chain links TRBV28 with TRBJ1-4; the match to TRBD1 covers 7 bases. Germline values: CDR1 MDHEN, CDR2 SYDVKM. With V trimmed by 5 bases and J by 7 bases, 10 bases remained unmatched. The CDR3 runs to 15 residues. The CDR3 spells CASSLIQGGSEKLFF. As DNA, the CDR3 is TGTGCCAGCAGTCTAATCCAGGGGGGGAGTGAAAAACTGTTTTTT.

This chain joins TRBV2 and TRBJ2-2; tentative D call: TRBD1 (6 bases). Germline V gene lookup returns CDR1 SNHLY and CDR2 FYNNEI. This CDR3 is built from 17 residues. V gave up 4 bases and J gave up 0 bases, with 15 bases separating them. CDR3 protein: CASSVWTGTPNTGELFF. CDR3 nucleotides: TGTGCCAGCAGTGTCTGGACCGGGACACCGAACACCGGGGAGCTGTTTTTT.

This rearrangement joins TRBV7-9 to TRBJ2-7; 8 positions match TRBD1. From germline, CDR1 is SEHNR and CDR2 FQNEAQ (reference sequence). This CDR3 is built from 16 residues. The ends lost 6 bases at V and 0 bases at J; junction bases unmatched: 10. Here the CDR3 reads CASSRLGTGSSYEQYF. In nucleotides, the CDR3 is TGTGCCAGCAGTCGCTTGGGGACAGGTTCCTCCTACGAGCAGTACTTC.

The chain uses TRBV6-1 and TRBJ1-1; D unresolved. Trimming pared 2 bases from V and 5 bases from J, leaving 9 bases between. The CDR3 has 13 amino acids. Per germline, CDR1 MNHNS and CDR2 SASEGT. As DNA, the CDR3 is TGTGCCAGCAGTGAAAATACAGCTACTGAAGCTTTCTTT. It specifies CASSENTATEAFF.

The V gene is TRBV5-6, the J gene TRBJ2-1, with D perhaps TRBD2 (7 bases). This CDR3 spans 14 amino acids. Per the germline V gene, CDR1 is SGHDT and CDR2 is YYEEEE. Trimming left V 2 bases short and J 7 bases short, with 13 bases between. CDR3 residues: CASSFGLGGNEQFF. CDR3 nucleotides: TGTGCCAGCAGCTTCGGACTAGGGGGAAATGAGCAGTTCTTC.

Only a few counts were recorded for this clone. The chain recombines TRBV4-1 with TRBJ1-2; D might be TRBD1 (6 bases). Trimming pared 4 bases from V and 3 bases from J, leaving 9 bases between. The CDR3 extends over 13 amino acids. Germline V gene sequence: CDR1 MGHRA, CDR2 YSYEKL. The CDR3 nucleotides read TGCGCCAGCAGCCTCTCAGGGGACTATGGCTACACCTTC. Translated: CASSLSGDYGYTF.

The rearrangement uses TRBV7-2 and TRBJ2-7; TRBD1 matches 10 bases. The CDR3 totals 17 residues. CDR1 and CDR2 (germline): SGHTA, FQGNSA. With V trimmed by 3 bases and J by 3 bases, 11 bases remained unmatched. CDR3: CASSFLVSGQGLYEQYF. For the CDR3, the DNA is TGTGCCAGCAGCTTTTTGGTATCGGGACAGGGGCTCTACGAGCAGTACTTC.

The chain links TRBV7-9 to TRBJ1-2; weak D call: TRBD1 (6 bases). This CDR3 comprises 11 residues. CDR1 SEHNR and CDR2 FQNEAQ come from the germline V gene (reference sequence). V gave up 8 bases and J gave up 6 bases, with 10 bases separating them. The CDR3 nucleotides read TGTGCCAGCCACAGGGTAAATGGCTACACCTTC. It yields the protein CASHRVNGYTF.